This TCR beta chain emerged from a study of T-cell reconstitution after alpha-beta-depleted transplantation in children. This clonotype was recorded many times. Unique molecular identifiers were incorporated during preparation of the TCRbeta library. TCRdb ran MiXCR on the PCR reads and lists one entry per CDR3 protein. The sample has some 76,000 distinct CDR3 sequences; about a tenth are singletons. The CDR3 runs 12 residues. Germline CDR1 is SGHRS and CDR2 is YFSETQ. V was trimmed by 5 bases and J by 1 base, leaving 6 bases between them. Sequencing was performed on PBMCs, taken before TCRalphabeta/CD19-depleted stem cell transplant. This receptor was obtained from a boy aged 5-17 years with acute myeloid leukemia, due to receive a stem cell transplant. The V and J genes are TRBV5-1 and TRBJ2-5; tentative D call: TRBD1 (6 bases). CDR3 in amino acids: CASRDSQETQYF. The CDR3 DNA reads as TGCGCCAGCAGGGACAGCCAAGAGACCCAGTACTTC.